These 10 T cell receptor beta chains were sequenced from one sample in a study of blood T cell repertoires in COVID-19 (TCRdb year 2020). Library preparation used the immunoSEQ multiplex PCR assay. Here the immuneACCESS table is served through TCRdb, limited to in-frame sequences with V and J called. Missing clones are a known gap in these copies; in checked studies unresolved V genes cover under half, and the rest lacks a known reason. The sample records about 190,000 clones, nearly 90% of which are singletons. In total, the top ten clones hold less than 0.7% of the sample. Sequencing was performed on peripheral blood. These receptors were collected from a man aged 50-60 years with acute or convalescent COVID-19.

The rearrangement joins TRBV4-1 to TRBJ1-4, with TRBD1 matching over 7 bases. CDR1 and CDR2 from the germline V gene are MGHRA and YSYEKL. J lost 4 bases, V lost 3 bases, and 5 bases had no gene match. The CDR3 length is 15 residues. In DNA, the CDR3 is TGCGCCAGCAGCCAGATACAGGGGATTAATGAAAAACTGTTTTTT. Translated, it gives CASSQIQGINEKLFF.

The sample holds one count of this clone. The chain is built from TRBV10-3 and TRBJ2-2; D is undetermined. The CDR3 extends over 11 amino acids. Germline CDR1 ENHRY, CDR2 SYGVKD. Trimming shortened V by 10 bases and J by 1 base, and 4 bases separated the two germline ends. In nucleotides, the CDR3 is TGTGCCACCCAGAACACCGGGGAGCTGTTTTTT. This gives the protein CATQNTGELFF.

This chain connects TRBV25-1 to TRBJ1-1, with 12 bases lining up with TRBD1. The trim removed 10 bases at V and 1 base at J, leaving 7 bases unmatched. There are 15 residues in the CDR3. The germline gives CDR1 MGHDK, CDR2 SYGVNS. This CDR3 is CATRGDRGPNTEAFF. As DNA, the CDR3 is TGTGCCACCCGAGGGGACAGGGGGCCGAACACTGAAGCTTTCTTT.

J is TRBJ1-6 and V is TRBV3-1 (or the pseudogene TRBV3-2), with no clear D. This CDR3 region has 13 residues. The V end lost 1 base, the J end lost 9 bases, and 7 bases lay between the germline ends. Germline V gene sequence: CDR1 LGHDT, CDR2 YNNKEL (reference sequence). The chain's CDR3 is CASSQVESSPLHF. CDR3 nucleotide sequence: TGTGCCAGCAGCCAAGTCGAGTCTTCACCCCTCCACTTT.

The chain uses TRBV28 and TRBJ1-1; 8 nucleotides match TRBD1. Germline loops: CDR1 MDHEN, CDR2 SYDVKM. Unmatched junction bases numbered 8, after V lost 5 bases and J lost 6 bases. This CDR3 has 14 residues. CDR3 protein: CASSTTGGVPEAFF. Here the CDR3 DNA reads TGTGCCAGCAGTACCACAGGGGGTGTCCCTGAAGCTTTCTTT. Full variable domain (rest looked up from reference TRBV28 and TRBJ1-1): DVKVTQSSRYLVKRTGEKVFLECVQDMDHENMFWYRQDPGLGLRLIYFSYDVKMKEKGDIPEGYSVSREKKERFSLILESASTNQTSMYLCASSTTGGVPEAFFGQGTRLTVV.

On this clone: The same CDR3 arises from other DNA sequences in this sample as well. The chain recombines TRBV29-1 with TRBJ1-1; D perhaps matches TRBD1 (5 bases). Germline CDR1 reads SQVTM; CDR2 reads ANQGSEA. This CDR3 is built from 11 residues. Deletions cut 6 bases from V and 5 bases from J, with 10 bases between. For the CDR3, the DNA is TGCAGCGTGGTTGGGGGGACTGAAGCTTTCTTT. Protein product: CSVVGGTEAFF.

The CDR3 sequence: CASSATSGAKNIQYF. CDR3 bases: TGTGCCAGCAGCGCAACCAGCGGAGCCAAAAACATTCAGTACTTC. The chain has TRBV11-2 and TRBJ2-4, with a weak D call TRBD2 (5 bases). Looked up from germline, CDR1 is SGHAT and CDR2 is FQNNGV. V was pared by 5 bases and J by 0 bases, with 11 bases between. CDR3 length: 15 amino acids.

The genes are TRBV3-1 (or the pseudogene TRBV3-2) and TRBJ2-1, with D maybe TRBD2 (6 bases). CDR3 length: 15 amino acids. CDR1 is LGHDT, CDR2 YNNKEL, per germline (reference sequence). Trimming took 5 bases from V and 5 from J, leaving 16 bases between them. The CDR3 bases are TGTGCCAGCAGCACCCCAGGGAGGTTGAACAATGAGCAGTTCTTC. Amino acids: CASSTPGRLNNEQFF.

DNA of the CDR3: TGTGCCAGCAGTTACGGGGCAGGGAATAGCAATCAGCCCCAGCATTTT. Protein sequence: CASSYGAGNSNQPQHF. The rearrangement uses TRBV6-6 and TRBJ1-5, with a weak D call TRBD1 (5 bases). CDR1 and CDR2 (germline): MNHNY, SVGAGI (reference sequence). The length of the CDR3 is 16 residues. V was cut by 2 bases and J by 0 bases, with 11 bases left in between.

The chain joins TRBV30 to TRBJ1-2; tentatively, D is TRBD1 (5 bases). The germline CDR1 and CDR2 sequences are GTSNPN and SVGIG (reference sequence). Trimming left V 2 bases short and J 4 bases short, with 11 bases between. The CDR3 covers 13 residues. The CDR3 bases are TGTGCCTGGAGTCTTTCCGGGGGCTATGGCTACACCTTC. It specifies CAWSLSGGYGYTF.